This TCR beta chain was profiled in a study of breast tumors, draining lymph nodes, adjacent tissues (TCRdb year 2016). Looking at the study overall: Breast cancer patients provided tumor, adjacent nontumor tissue and axillary lymph nodes, and the study compared the TCR beta repertoires across these three sources. In human breast cancer, the study set out to evaluate how tumor, surrounding tissue and draining lymph node repertoires relate to one another and whether T cells may move between these sites.

For CDR1 and CDR2, the germline V gene lists SGHTA and FQGNSA. Relative to germline, V is missing 1 base and J is missing 1 base, with 10 bases of the junction outside any gene match. Spanning cysteine to phenylalanine, the CDR3 consists of 18 amino acids. The read is trimmed to its CDR3 DNA, 54 bases read in frame from base 1. Study-level results and caveats: The data were considered consistent with most tumor T cells being derived from the lymph node and subsequently expanding within tumor tissue. Tumor T-cell repertoires showed less diversity than lymph node repertoires and more diversity than nontumor tissue repertoires, and tumor T-cell repertoires showed preferential V and J gene usage. Tumor and nontumor tissue repertoires were significantly more similar in luminal-like than in basal-like breast cancer. The study presented the conclusion that tumor T cells originate in lymph nodes as consistent with a hypothesis, not as something directly demonstrated.

As concerns this clonotype: Its antigen specificity is not known. It has no much larger one-base neighbor in the sample; base qualities were not kept.

TCRdb names Illumina HiSeq 2000 as the instrument used. TCR beta chain libraries were generated by multiplex PCR amplification. High-throughput sequencing was used to analyze the amplified TCR beta chain products. Clones were called with MiXCR by TCRdb after fastp trimmed the public reads at Q25, and only in-frame beta chains were retained. Rows merge per CDR3 protein into single entries with the most common DNA and genes. The sample contains 150,000 to 200,000 distinct CDR3 sequences, around 35% of them found a single time. The biggest ten clones account for 3% to 4.5% of the sample. Lymph node samples were obtained from the axillary draining lymph nodes of breast cancer patients.

The sequence links TRBV7-2 to TRBJ2-3, with TRBD2 identical over 8 junction bases. This sequence originates from a female donor with breast cancer. Some clones in this sample may be carry-over from other donors' samples. Specimen: axillary lymph node tissue. The CDR3 reads CASSLDGGTGRGTDTQYF. The nucleotides read TGTGCCAGCAGCTTAGACGGGGGAACCGGGAGGGGCACAGATACGCAGTATTTT.